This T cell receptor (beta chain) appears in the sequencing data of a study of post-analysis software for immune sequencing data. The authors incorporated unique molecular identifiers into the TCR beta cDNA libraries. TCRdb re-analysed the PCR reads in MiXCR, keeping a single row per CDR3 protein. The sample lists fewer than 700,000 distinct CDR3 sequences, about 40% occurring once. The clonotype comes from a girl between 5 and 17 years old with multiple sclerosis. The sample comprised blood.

CDR3 sequence reads: CASKGLTDTQYF. The CDR3 DNA reads TGTGCCAGCAAGGGACTCACAGATACGCAGTATTTT. J is TRBJ2-3 and V is TRBV12-3 or TRBV12-4, with D possibly TRBD2 on 6 matching bases. V lost 7 bases and J 2 bases, leaving 7 bases between the germline ends. This CDR3 contains 12 residues.